Below, 32 T cell receptor beta chains from the same sample are listed, as sequenced in a study of T-cell reconstitution after alpha-beta-depleted transplantation in children. Unique molecular identifiers were incorporated when the TCRbeta library was constructed. TCRdb recomputed calls from the PCR reads with MiXCR, one row per CDR3 protein. The repertoire includes more than 450,000 distinct CDR3 sequences, around 20% of them detected once, and 3.3% sits in the top ten. Sequenced here: PBMCs from the stem cell graft donor, sampled from the stem cell graft. These TCRs come from a human donor who donated a stem cell graft to a child with acute lymphoblastic leukemia.

V gene TRBV2 combines with J gene TRBJ2-3; D is perhaps TRBD2 (5 bases). V lost 2 bases and J lost 5, with 17 bases in between. This CDR3 contains 16 residues. The germline V gene has CDR1 SNHLY and CDR2 FYNNEI. This chain's CDR3 is CASSETSLASGDTQYF. The CDR3 DNA sequence: TGTGCCAGCAGTGAAACGAGTCTAGCATCCGGAGATACGCAGTATTTT. The full variable domain, its missing parts supplied by reference TRBV2 and TRBJ2-3, is EPEVTQTPSHQVTQMGQEVILRCVPISNHLYFYWYRQILGQKVEFLVSFYNNEISEKSEIFDDQFSVERPDGSNFTLKIRSTKLEDSAMYFCASSETSLASGDTQYFGPGTRLTVL.

The chain joins TRBV7-8 to TRBJ2-7, with 8 nucleotides matching TRBD2. Unmatched junction bases numbered 7, after V lost 3 bases and J lost 3 bases. Germline CDR1 is SGHVS and CDR2 is FQNEAQ. The CDR3 spans 15 residues. The CDR3 sequence is CASSFSGNPDYEQYF. CDR3 in DNA: TGTGCCAGCAGCTTTAGCGGGAACCCCGACTACGAGCAGTACTTC.

The J gene is TRBJ1-1, the V gene TRBV18; 8 bases map to TRBD1. V lost 6 bases to trimming and J lost 5 bases; unmatched junction nucleotides: 8. The CDR3 spans 14 residues. CDR1 and CDR2 (germline): KGHSH, LQKENI. CDR3 DNA sequence: TGTGCCAGCTCCCTCTCGGACAGGGCTACTGAAGCTTTCTTT. Translating it yields CASSLSDRATEAFF.

The sample holds many counts of this clonotype. The chain combines TRBV9 with TRBJ2-5; TRBD2 matches 8 bases. Trimming cost V 4 bases and J 1 base; bases outside gene matches: 9. Germline V CDR1 and CDR2: SGDLS, YYNGEE. The CDR3 is made up of 16 amino acids. The CDR3 here is CASSLRSSGSQETQYF. The CDR3 DNA sequence: TGTGCCAGCAGCCTACGGTCGAGCGGGAGCCAAGAGACCCAGTACTTC. Full variable domain (rest looked up from reference TRBV9 and TRBJ2-5): DSGVTQTPKHLITATGQRVTLRCSPRSGDLSVYWYQQSLDQGLQFLIQYYNGEERAKGNILERFSAQQFPDLHSELNLSSLELGDSALYFCASSLRSSGSQETQYFGPGTRLLVL.

This clonotype showed up just a few times. CDR3 sequence reads: CASSFLGPETQYF. The CDR3 bases are TGTGCCAGCAGTTTCCTAGGTCCTGAGACCCAGTACTTC. The chain employs TRBV12-3 or TRBV12-4 and TRBJ2-5; D is unresolved. V gave up 3 bases and J gave up 5 bases, with 10 bases separating them. CDR3 length: 13 residues.

The chain couples TRBV6-5 to TRBJ1-1; perhaps TRBD1 as D (5 bases). The CDR3 runs 14 residues. CDR1 is MNHEY and CDR2 is SVGAGI in the germline V gene. V gave up 2 bases and J gave up 0 bases, with 7 bases separating them. The CDR3 coding sequence is TGTGCCAGCAGTTACGGGGCCCTGAACACTGAAGCTTTCTTT. Residues: CASSYGALNTEAFF.

This clonotype was recorded a few times. This sequence joins TRBV29-1 and TRBJ2-3; TRBD2 agrees at 7 bases. Germline V gene sequence: CDR1 SQVTM, CDR2 ANQGSEA. V gave up 6 bases and J gave up 11 bases; unmatched junction bases: 5. The CDR3 has 10 residues. The CDR3 nucleotides read TGCAGCGTCCAGCGGGACTTGCAGTATTTT. It codes for CSVQRDLQYF.

This clonotype has only a few counts. The chain employs TRBV3-1 and TRBJ1-2; tentative D call: TRBD1 (5 bases). The V end was cut by 4 bases, the J end by 2 bases, with 17 bases between. Looked up from germline, CDR1 is LGHDT and CDR2 is YNNKEL (reference sequence). The CDR3 runs 16 residues. CDR3 loop: CASSPSGSGFNYGYTF. Here the CDR3 DNA reads TGTGCCAGCAGCCCGTCGGGTTCAGGGTTCAACTATGGCTACACCTTC.

This clonotype came up a few times. V is TRBV7-9 and J is TRBJ1-1, with D hard to call. Trimming took off 7 bases at V and 1 base at J, with 13 bases between the two ends. CDR1 and CDR2 from the germline V gene are SEHNR and FQNEAQ (reference sequence). The CDR3 is made up of 14 amino acids. CDR3 in DNA: TGTGCCAGCAACGTCCTTGCCTCGAACACTGAAGCTTTCTTT. It yields the protein CASNVLASNTEAFF. The full variable domain, with the rest looked up from reference TRBV7-9 and TRBJ1-1, is DTGVSQNPRHKITKRGQNVTFRCDPISEHNRLYWYRQTLGQGPEFLTYFQNEAQLEKSRLLSDRFSAERPKGSFSTLEIQRTEQGDSAMYLCASNVLASNTEAFFGQGTRLTVV.

Only a few counts were recorded for this clonotype. V usage is TRBV9 and J usage is TRBJ2-7; D is perhaps TRBD2 (6 bases). From germline, CDR1 is SGDLS and CDR2 YYNGEE. This CDR3 has 15 amino acids. The ends were cut back, 0 bases at V and 2 bases at J, with 12 bases in the middle. CDR3 nucleotides: TGTGCCAGCAGCGTAGATCCCGGGAGAGCCTACGAGCAGTACTTC. Translating it yields CASSVDPGRAYEQYF.

This clonotype was observed a handful of times. Sequence at one end of the junction differs from germline and may be a read error. The chain recombines TRBV10-2 with TRBJ2-7; D is uncertain. Germline V gene lookup returns CDR1 WSHSY and CDR2 SAAADI. The length of the CDR3 is 11 residues. This chain's CDR3 is CASSEGYEQHF. For the CDR3, the DNA is TGCGCCAGCAGTGAGGGCTACGAGCAGCACTTC.

This chain uses TRBV7-3 with TRBJ2-1; D may be TRBD1 (6 bases). From germline, CDR1 is SGHTA and CDR2 FQGTGA. Trimming stripped 4 bases from V and 2 bases from J, with 12 bases between. The CDR3 contains 15 residues. Here the CDR3 reads CASSSTGMAYNEQFF. CDR3 nucleotide sequence: TGTGCCAGCAGCTCCACAGGGATGGCCTACAATGAGCAGTTCTTC.

This clonotype was detected ten times or more. The chain links TRBV7-2 to TRBJ2-1, with 7 bases fitting TRBD2. Germline CDR1 SGHTA, CDR2 FQGNSA. The CDR3 sequence is 13 residues long. V shed 3 bases, J shed 6 bases, and the junction held 2 bases outside the gene matches. The CDR3 here is CASSFGLVNEQFF. CDR3 nucleotide sequence: TGTGCCAGCAGCTTTGGACTAGTCAATGAGCAGTTCTTC.

V gene TRBV11-1 combines with J gene TRBJ2-7; 7 bases line up with TRBD2. CDR1 is SGHAT, CDR2 FQDESV, per germline (reference sequence). The ends lost 1 base at V and 4 bases at J; junction bases unmatched: 16. The CDR3 is made up of 18 amino acids. The CDR3 region is CASSLVLGSAGEDYEQYF. CDR3 nucleotide sequence: TGTGCCAGCAGCTTAGTGTTAGGGTCGGCGGGAGAAGATTACGAGCAGTACTTC.

This sequence joins TRBV29-1 and TRBJ2-1, with 8 bases lining up with TRBD1. After removal of 3 bases from V and 7 bases from J, the junction contained 5 bases not matched to a gene. Germline values: CDR1 SQVTM, CDR2 ANQGSEA. The CDR3 consists of 13 residues. CDR3 sequence reads: CSVDRQGRNEQFF. CDR3 sequence (DNA): TGCAGCGTTGATAGACAGGGGAGGAATGAGCAGTTCTTC.

This clonotype came up a few times. The CDR3 is CASSLVSGISYNEQFF. The CDR3 coding sequence is TGCGCCAGCAGCTTGGTTAGCGGGATTTCCTACAATGAGCAGTTCTTC. The genes are TRBV5-1 and TRBJ2-1; TRBD2 matches at 8 bases. From germline, CDR1 is SGHRS and CDR2 YFSETQ. The CDR3 totals 16 residues. The trim removed 0 bases at V and 1 base at J, leaving 3 bases unmatched. The full variable domain, rest sourced from reference TRBV5-1 and TRBJ2-1, is KAGVTQTPRYLIKTRGQQVTLSCSPISGHRSVSWYQQTPGQGLQFLFEYFSETQRNKGNFPGRFSGRQFSNSRSEMNVSTLELGDSALYLCASSLVSGISYNEQFFGPGTRLTVL.

The rearrangement joins TRBV20-1 to TRBJ2-7, with 9 nucleotides matching TRBD2. CDR3 length: 16 residues. Germline CDR1 and CDR2: DFQATT and SNEGSKA (reference sequence). Trimming took 5 bases from V and 2 from J; bases not matched to a gene: 13. CDR3 residues: CSAAADSGRGPYEQYF. Here the CDR3 DNA reads TGCAGTGCTGCCGCCGATAGCGGGAGAGGACCCTACGAGCAGTACTTC.

The chain joins TRBV6-2 or TRBV6-3 to TRBJ1-4; D is unclear. In germline, CDR1 is MNHEY, CDR2 SVGEGT. The CDR3 has 13 residues. V was cut by 6 bases and J by 8 bases, with 13 bases left in between. CDR3 loop: CASSRGPPEKLFF. The CDR3 bases are TGTGCCAGCAGCCGTGGGCCCCCAGAAAAACTGTTTTTT.

This clonotype has just a few counts. The CDR3, as DNA: TGCAGTGCTAGAGATCCGGGTAACCCCTACAATGAGCAGTTCTTC. Protein sequence: CSARDPGNPYNEQFF. The chain carries TRBV20-1 and TRBJ2-1, with no clear D. The germline V gene encodes CDR1 DFQATT and CDR2 SNEGSKA (reference sequence). The CDR3 is 15 amino acids. Trimming cost V 0 bases and J 2 bases, with 11 bases left between them.

This clonotype has ten or more counts. The V call is TRBV5-1, the J call TRBJ2-1, with 7 positions matching TRBD1. Per the germline V gene, CDR1 is SGHRS and CDR2 is YFSETQ. With 3 bases clipped from V and 0 bases from J, the junction kept 0 bases outside the gene matches. This CDR3 comprises 14 residues. The CDR3 protein is CASSWDSSYNEQFF. CDR3 in DNA: TGCGCCAGCAGCTGGGACAGCTCCTACAATGAGCAGTTCTTC.

The chain is built from TRBV5-1 and TRBJ1-1; a weak D match, TRBD1 (6 bases). V lost 4 bases, J lost 7 bases, and 11 bases lay in between. In germline, CDR1 is SGHRS, CDR2 YFSETQ. CDR3 length: 12 residues. CDR3 amino acids: CASSQDRSEAFF. Written as DNA, the CDR3 is TGCGCCAGCAGCCAAGACAGGAGTGAAGCTTTCTTT.

The chain carries TRBV27 and TRBJ2-3, with D possibly called TRBD1 or TRBD2 (5 bases each). The CDR3 has 17 residues. V gave up 7 bases and J gave up 2 bases, with 22 bases separating them. CDR1 and CDR2 (germline): MNHEY, SMNVEV (reference sequence). CDR3 residues: CASNQGGTHPSTDTQYF. CDR3 coding DNA: TGTGCCAGCAATCAGGGTGGGACCCATCCCTCCACAGATACGCAGTATTTT.

The V and J genes are TRBV4-1 and TRBJ1-1; no clear D gene. Germline-derived CDR1 and CDR2 are MGHRA and YSYEKL. The CDR3 sequence is 16 residues long. Between the trimmed V and J ends, which lost 0 bases and 4 bases, there was a span of 15 bases. The CDR3 region has the DNA TGCGCCAGCAGCCAAGATCAGAGCCCGGTGGGCACTGAAGCTTTCTTT. It yields the protein CASSQDQSPVGTEAFF.

This clonotype was seen a handful of times. The chain couples TRBV7-9 to TRBJ2-7, with D possibly being TRBD2 (6 bases). CDR1 and CDR2 (germline): SEHNR, FQNEAQ (reference sequence). There are 14 residues in the CDR3. The V gene lost 5 bases and the J gene lost 3 bases, with 14 bases spanning the gap. CDR3 sequence: CASSPRTGVYEQYF. The CDR3, as DNA: TGTGCCAGCAGCCCCCGGACGGGGGTCTACGAGCAGTACTTC.

DNA for the CDR3: TGTGCCAGCAGCGGTCGGTGGCAGGGAGTAAGGGAGACCCAGTACTTC. As protein: CASSGRWQGVRETQYF. The rearrangement links TRBV7-9 to TRBJ2-5; D is perhaps TRBD1 or TRBD2 (5 bases each). CDR1 and CDR2 from the germline V gene are SEHNR and FQNEAQ (reference sequence). This CDR3 region has 16 residues. Trimming cost V 5 bases and J 5 bases, with 21 bases left between them.

The V gene is TRBV27, the J gene TRBJ1-1; D unresolved. With 4 bases removed from V and 5 bases from J, the gap between germline ends came to 14 bases. Germline assignment: CDR1 MNHEY and CDR2 SMNVEV (reference sequence). There are 14 residues in the CDR3. CDR3: CASSSPSGSTEAFF. The CDR3 nucleotides are TGTGCCAGCAGTTCCCCCTCGGGAAGTACTGAAGCTTTCTTT.

In its sample, this clonotype was seen a few times. The rearrangement uses TRBV29-1 and TRBJ2-5; 9 nucleotides match TRBD1. Germline assignment: CDR1 SQVTM and CDR2 ANQGSEA. This CDR3 is 14 amino acids long. Trimming took 6 bases from V and 5 from J; bases not matched to a gene: 10. In DNA form, the CDR3 reads TGCAGCGTCGTTCTACAGGGGGCGTCGGAGACCCAGTACTTC. Its translation is CSVVLQGASETQYF. The variable domain in full, with the rest retrieved from reference TRBV29-1 and TRBJ2-5, is SAVISQKPSRDICQRGTSLTIQCQVDSQVTMMFWYRQQPGQSLTLIATANQGSEATYESGFVIDKFPISRPNLTFSTLTVSNMSPEDSSIYLCSVVLQGASETQYFGPGTRLLVL.

The rearrangement uses TRBV9 and TRBJ2-3, with D tentatively TRBD2 (6 bases). In germline, CDR1 is SGDLS, CDR2 YYNGEE. V was shortened by 5 bases and J by 2 bases, with 9 bases between the two germline ends. The CDR3 is 13 residues long. CDR3 in amino acids: CASSAGPTDTQYF. The CDR3 DNA reads as TGTGCCAGCAGTGCGGGGCCCACAGATACGCAGTATTTT.

In this sample, this clonotype turned up a few times. V usage is TRBV3-1 and J usage is TRBJ2-1; D possibly corresponds to TRBD2 (6 bases). The CDR3 consists of 16 residues. The V and J ends lost 0 bases and 3 bases respectively, with 12 bases between them. Germline-derived CDR1 and CDR2 are LGHDT and YNNKEL (reference sequence). The CDR3 region is CASSQDKGLYYNEQFF. CDR3 DNA: TGTGCCAGCAGCCAAGATAAGGGACTCTACTACAATGAGCAGTTCTTC.

The chain combines TRBV5-1 with TRBJ1-2; no reliable D call. The CDR3 length is 11 residues. Trimming cost V 0 bases and J 9 bases, with 6 bases left between them. Germline assignment: CDR1 SGHRS and CDR2 YFSETQ. CDR3 loop: CASSLGMRYTF. CDR3 in DNA: TGCGCCAGCAGCTTGGGGATGCGCTACACCTTC.

The CDR3 sequence: CASSRQGGGEAFF. CDR3 sequence (DNA): TGTGCCAGCAGTAGACAGGGGGGTGGTGAAGCTTTCTTT. This chain joins TRBV6-5 and TRBJ1-1; 9 positions match TRBD1. Germline loops: CDR1 MNHEY, CDR2 SVGAGI. The CDR3 sequence is 13 residues long. V shed 5 bases and J 7 bases; nucleotides not matched to a gene: 5.

This clonotype was observed a handful of times. The chain combines TRBV20-1 with TRBJ2-1, with 9 bases lining up with TRBD1. The trim removed 0 bases at V and 8 bases at J, leaving 20 bases unmatched. The V gene's germline CDR1 is DFQATT and CDR2 SNEGSKA (reference sequence). The CDR3 is made up of 19 amino acids. The CDR3 protein is CSARDSGTKQGANFDEQFF. Here the CDR3 DNA reads TGCAGTGCTAGAGACTCAGGAACTAAACAGGGGGCCAATTTCGATGAGCAGTTCTTC.